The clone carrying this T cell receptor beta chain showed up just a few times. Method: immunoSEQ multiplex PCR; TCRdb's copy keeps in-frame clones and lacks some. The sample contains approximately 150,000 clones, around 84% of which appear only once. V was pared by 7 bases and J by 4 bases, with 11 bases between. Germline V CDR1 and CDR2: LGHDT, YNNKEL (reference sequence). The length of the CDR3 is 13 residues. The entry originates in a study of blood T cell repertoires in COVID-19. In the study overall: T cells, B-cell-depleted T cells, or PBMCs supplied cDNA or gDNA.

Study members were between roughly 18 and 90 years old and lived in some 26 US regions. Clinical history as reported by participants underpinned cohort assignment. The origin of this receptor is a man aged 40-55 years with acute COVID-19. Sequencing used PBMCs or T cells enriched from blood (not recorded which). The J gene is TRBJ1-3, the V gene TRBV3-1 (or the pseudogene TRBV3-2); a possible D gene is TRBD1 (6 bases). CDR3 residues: CASILQGGNTIYF. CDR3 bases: TGTGCCAGCATCCTACAGGGAGGAAACACCATATATTTT.